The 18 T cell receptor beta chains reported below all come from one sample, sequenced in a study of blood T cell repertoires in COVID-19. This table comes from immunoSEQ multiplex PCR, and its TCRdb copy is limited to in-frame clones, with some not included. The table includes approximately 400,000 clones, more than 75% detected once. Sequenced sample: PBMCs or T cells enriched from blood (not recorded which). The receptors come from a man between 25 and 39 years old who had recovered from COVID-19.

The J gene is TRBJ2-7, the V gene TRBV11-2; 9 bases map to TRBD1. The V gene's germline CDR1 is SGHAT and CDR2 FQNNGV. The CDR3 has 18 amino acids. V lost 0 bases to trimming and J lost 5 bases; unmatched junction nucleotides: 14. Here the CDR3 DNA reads TGTGCCAGCAGCTTAGATCGATCGGTTGGGACAGGGCTCAACGAGCAGTACTTC. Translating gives CASSLDRSVGTGLNEQYF.

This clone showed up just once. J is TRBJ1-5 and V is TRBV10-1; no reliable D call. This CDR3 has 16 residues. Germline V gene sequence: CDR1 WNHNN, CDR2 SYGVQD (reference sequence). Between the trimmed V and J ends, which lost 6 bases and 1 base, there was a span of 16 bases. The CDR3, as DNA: TGCGCCAGCAGGACTGGGCGGGATACAAGCAATCAGCCCCAGCATTTT. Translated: CASRTGRDTSNQPQHF.

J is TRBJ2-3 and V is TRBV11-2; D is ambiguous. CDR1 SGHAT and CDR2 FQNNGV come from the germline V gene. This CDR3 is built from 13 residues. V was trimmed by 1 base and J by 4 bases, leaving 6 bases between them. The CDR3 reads CASSLGVSDTQYF. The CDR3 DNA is TGTGCCAGCAGCTTAGGAGTATCAGATACGCAGTATTTT.

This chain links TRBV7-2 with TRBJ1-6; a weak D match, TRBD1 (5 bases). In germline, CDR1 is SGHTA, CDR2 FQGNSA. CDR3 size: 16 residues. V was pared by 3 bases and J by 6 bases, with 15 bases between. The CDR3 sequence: CASSFRQPKSNSPLHF. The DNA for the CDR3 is TGTGCCAGCAGCTTCCGACAGCCGAAAAGTAATTCACCCCTCCACTTT.

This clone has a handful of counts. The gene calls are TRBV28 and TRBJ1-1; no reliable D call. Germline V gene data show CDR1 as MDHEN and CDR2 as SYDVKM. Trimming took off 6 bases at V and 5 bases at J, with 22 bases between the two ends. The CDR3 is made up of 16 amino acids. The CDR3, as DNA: TGTGCCAGCAGCCCAAGGTCCCAAACCGGGAGGACTGAAGCTTTCTTT. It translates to CASSPRSQTGRTEAFF.

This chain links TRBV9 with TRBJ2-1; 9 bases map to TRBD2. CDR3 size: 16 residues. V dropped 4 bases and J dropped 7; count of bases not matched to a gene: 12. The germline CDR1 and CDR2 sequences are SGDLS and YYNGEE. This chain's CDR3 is CASSPSAGTSRNEQFF. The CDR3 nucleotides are TGTGCCAGCAGCCCGAGCGCCGGGACTAGCAGGAATGAGCAGTTCTTC. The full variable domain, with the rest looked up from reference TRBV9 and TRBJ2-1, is DSGVTQTPKHLITATGQRVTLRCSPRSGDLSVYWYQQSLDQGLQFLIQYYNGEERAKGNILERFSAQQFPDLHSELNLSSLELGDSALYFCASSPSAGTSRNEQFFGPGTRLTVL.

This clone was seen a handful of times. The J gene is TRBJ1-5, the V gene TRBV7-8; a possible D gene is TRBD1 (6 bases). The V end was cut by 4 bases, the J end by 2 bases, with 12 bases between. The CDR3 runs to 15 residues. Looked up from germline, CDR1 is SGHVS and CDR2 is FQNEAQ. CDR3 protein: CASSSTGWGNQPQHF. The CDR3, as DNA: TGTGCCAGCAGCTCGACAGGCTGGGGCAATCAGCCCCAGCATTTT. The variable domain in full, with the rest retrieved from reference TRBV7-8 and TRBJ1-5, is GAGVSQSPRYKVAKRGQDVALRCDPISGHVSLFWYQQALGQGPEFLTYFQNEAQLDKSGLPSDRFFAERPEGSVSTLKIQRTQQEDSAVYLCASSSTGWGNQPQHFGDGTRLSIL.

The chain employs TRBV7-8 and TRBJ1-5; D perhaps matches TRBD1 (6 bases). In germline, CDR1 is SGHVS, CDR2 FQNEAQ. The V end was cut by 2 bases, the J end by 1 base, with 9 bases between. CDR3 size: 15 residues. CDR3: CASSLLQGSNQPQHF. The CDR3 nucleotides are TGTGCCAGCAGCTTACTTCAGGGGAGCAATCAGCCCCAGCATTTT. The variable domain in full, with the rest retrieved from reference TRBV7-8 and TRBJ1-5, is GAGVSQSPRYKVAKRGQDVALRCDPISGHVSLFWYQQALGQGPEFLTYFQNEAQLDKSGLPSDRFFAERPEGSVSTLKIQRTQQEDSAVYLCASSLLQGSNQPQHFGDGTRLSIL.

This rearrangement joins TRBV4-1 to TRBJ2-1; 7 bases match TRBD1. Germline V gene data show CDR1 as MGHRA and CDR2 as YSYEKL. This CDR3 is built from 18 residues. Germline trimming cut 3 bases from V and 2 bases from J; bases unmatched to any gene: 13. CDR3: CASSHPYLGQVPYNEQFF. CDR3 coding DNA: TGCGCCAGCAGCCACCCCTACCTCGGACAGGTCCCCTACAATGAGCAGTTCTTC.

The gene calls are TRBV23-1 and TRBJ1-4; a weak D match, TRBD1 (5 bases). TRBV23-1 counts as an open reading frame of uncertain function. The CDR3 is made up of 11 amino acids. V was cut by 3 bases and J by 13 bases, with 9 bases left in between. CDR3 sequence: CASSHFGGLFF. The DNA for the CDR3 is TGCGCCAGCAGTCACTTCGGGGGACTGTTTTTT.

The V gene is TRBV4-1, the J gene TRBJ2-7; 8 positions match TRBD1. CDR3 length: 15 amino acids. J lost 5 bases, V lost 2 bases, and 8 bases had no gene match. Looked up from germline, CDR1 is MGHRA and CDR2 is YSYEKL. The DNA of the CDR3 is TGCGCCAGCAGCCAACTATCAGGGGGCTGGGACGAGCAGTACTTC. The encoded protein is CASSQLSGGWDEQYF.

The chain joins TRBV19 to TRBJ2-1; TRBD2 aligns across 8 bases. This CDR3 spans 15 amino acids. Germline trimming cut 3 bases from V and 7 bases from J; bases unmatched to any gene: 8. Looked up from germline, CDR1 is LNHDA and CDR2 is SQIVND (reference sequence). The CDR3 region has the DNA TGTGCCAGTAGTATCTGGGCGGGGGGCGAAAATGAGCAGTTCTTC. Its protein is CASSIWAGGENEQFF.

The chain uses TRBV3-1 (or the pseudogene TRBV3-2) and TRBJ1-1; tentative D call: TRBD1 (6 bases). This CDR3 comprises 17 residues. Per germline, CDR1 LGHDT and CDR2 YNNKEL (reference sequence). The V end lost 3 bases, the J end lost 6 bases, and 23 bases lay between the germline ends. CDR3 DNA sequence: TGTGCCAGCAGCCACATCCTAGGAGGGGGGGTCCTCGCTGAAGCTTTCTTT. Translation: CASSHILGGGVLAEAFF.

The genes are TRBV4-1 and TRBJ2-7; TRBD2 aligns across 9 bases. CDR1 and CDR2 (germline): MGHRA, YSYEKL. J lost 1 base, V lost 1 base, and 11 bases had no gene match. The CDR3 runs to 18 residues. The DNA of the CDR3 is TGCGCCAGCAGCCAAGGTTTTTCTCGTAGCGGGGGTTCCTACGAGCAGTACTTC. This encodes CASSQGFSRSGGSYEQYF.

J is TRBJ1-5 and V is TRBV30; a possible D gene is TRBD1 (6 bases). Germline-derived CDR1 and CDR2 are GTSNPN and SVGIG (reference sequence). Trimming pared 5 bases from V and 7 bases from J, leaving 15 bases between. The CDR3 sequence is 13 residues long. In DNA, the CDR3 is TGTGCCTGGTCAGGGCAGGGGAAACAGCCCCAGCATTTT. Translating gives CAWSGQGKQPQHF. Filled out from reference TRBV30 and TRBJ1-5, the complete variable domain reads SQTIHQWPATLVQPVGSPLSLECTVEGTSNPNLYWYRQAAGRGLQLLFYSVGIGQISSEVPQNLSASRPQDRQFILSSKKLLLSDSGFYLCAWSGQGKQPQHFGDGTRLSIL.

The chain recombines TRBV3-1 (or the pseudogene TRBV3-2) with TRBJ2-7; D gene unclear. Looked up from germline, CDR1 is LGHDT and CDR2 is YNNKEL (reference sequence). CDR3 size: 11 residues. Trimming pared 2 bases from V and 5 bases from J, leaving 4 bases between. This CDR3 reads CASSQFDEQYF. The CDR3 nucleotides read TGTGCCAGCAGCCAATTCGACGAGCAGTACTTC.

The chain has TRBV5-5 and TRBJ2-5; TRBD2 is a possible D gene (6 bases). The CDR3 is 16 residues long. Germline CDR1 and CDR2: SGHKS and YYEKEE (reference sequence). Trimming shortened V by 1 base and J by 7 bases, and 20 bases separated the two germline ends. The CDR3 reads CASSLNIGEVRVTQYF. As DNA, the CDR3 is TGTGCCAGCAGCTTGAACATAGGGGAGGTTCGTGTGACCCAGTACTTC.

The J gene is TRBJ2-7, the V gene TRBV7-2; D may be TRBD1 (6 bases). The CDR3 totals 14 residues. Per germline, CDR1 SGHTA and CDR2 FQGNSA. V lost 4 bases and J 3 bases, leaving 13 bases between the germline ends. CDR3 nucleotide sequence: TGTGCCAGCAGCTCGACCGGGACAAGCTACGAGCAGTACTTC. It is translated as CASSSTGTSYEQYF.